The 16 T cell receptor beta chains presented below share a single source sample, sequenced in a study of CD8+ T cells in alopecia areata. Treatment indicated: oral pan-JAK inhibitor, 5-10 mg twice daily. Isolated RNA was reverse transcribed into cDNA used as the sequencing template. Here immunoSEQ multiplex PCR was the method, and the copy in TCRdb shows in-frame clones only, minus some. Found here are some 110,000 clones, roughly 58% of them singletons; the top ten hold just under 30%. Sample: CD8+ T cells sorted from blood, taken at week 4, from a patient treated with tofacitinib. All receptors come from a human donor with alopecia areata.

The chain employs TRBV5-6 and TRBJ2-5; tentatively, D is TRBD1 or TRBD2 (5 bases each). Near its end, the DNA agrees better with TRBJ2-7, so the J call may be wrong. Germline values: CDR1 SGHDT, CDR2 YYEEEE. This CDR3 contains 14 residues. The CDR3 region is CASSFGTAPYEQYF. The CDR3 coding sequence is TGTGCCAGCAGCTTCGGGACGGCACCCTACGAGCAGTACTTC.

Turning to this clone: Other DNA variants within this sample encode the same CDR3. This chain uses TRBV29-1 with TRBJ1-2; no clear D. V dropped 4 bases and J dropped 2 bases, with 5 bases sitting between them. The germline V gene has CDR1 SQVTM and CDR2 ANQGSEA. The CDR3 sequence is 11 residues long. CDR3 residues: CSVVSNYGYTF. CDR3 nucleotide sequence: TGCAGCGTTGTCAGCAACTATGGCTACACCTTC.

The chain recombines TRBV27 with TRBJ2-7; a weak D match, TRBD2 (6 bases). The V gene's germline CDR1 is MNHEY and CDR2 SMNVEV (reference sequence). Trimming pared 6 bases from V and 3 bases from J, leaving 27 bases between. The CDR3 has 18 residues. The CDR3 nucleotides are TGTGCCAGCAGCCTCTCCTATTCGGAGGGTGCTCTCTACTACGAGCAGTACTTC. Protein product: CASSLSYSEGALYYEQYF.

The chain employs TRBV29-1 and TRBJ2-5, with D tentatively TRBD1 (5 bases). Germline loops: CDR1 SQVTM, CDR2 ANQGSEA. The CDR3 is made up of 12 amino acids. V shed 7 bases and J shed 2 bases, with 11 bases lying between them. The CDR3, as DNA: TGCAGCGCCTACAGGATGCAAGAGACCCAGTACTTC. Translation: CSAYRMQETQYF.

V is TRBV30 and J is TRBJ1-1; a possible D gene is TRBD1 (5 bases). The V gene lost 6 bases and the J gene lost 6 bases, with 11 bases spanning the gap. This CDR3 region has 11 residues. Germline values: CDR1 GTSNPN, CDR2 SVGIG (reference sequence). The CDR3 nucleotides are TGTGCCTGCTGTGGACAATCTGAAGCTTTCTTT. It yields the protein CACCGQSEAFF.

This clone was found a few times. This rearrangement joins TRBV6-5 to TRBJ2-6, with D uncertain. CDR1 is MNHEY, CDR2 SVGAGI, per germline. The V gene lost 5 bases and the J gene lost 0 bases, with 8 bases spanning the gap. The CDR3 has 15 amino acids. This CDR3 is CASSATYSGANVLTF. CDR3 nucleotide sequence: TGTGCCAGCAGTGCTACATACTCTGGGGCCAACGTCCTGACTTTC.

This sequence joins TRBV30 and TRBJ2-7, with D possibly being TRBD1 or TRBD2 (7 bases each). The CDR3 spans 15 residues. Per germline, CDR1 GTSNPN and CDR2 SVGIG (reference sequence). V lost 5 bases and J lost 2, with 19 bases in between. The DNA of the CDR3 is TGTGCCTGGGAGGGAGGGGGCAAGATGACCTACGAGCAGTACTTC. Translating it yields CAWEGGGKMTYEQYF.

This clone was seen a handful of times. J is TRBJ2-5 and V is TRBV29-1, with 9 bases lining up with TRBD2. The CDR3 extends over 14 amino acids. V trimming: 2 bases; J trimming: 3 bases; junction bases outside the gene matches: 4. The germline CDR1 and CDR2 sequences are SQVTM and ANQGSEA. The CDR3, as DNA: TGCAGCGTTGAAATAGCGGGGGAGGAAGAGACCCAGTACTTC. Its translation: CSVEIAGEEETQYF.

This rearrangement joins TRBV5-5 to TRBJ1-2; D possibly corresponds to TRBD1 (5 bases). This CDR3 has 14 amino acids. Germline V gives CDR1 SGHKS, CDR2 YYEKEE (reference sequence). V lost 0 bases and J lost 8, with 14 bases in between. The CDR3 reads CASSLDRLQGGYTF. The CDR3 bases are TGTGCCAGCAGCTTGGACAGGCTCCAGGGCGGCTACACCTTC. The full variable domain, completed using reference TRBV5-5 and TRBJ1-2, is DAGVTQSPTHLIKTRGQQVTLRCSPISGHKSVSWYQQVLGQGPQFIFQYYEKEERGRGNFPDRFSARQFPNYSSELNVNALLLGDSALYLCASSLDRLQGGYTFGSGTRLTVV.

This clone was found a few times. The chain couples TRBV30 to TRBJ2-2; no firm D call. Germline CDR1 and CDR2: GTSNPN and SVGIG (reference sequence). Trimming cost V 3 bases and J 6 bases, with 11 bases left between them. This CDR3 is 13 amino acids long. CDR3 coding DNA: TGTGCCTGGAGGGTAAACGGCGCCGGGGAGCTGTTTTTT. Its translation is CAWRVNGAGELFF.

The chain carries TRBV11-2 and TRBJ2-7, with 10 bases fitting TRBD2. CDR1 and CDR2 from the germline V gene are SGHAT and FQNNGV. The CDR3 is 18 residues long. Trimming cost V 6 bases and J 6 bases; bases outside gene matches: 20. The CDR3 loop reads CASSQAGLAGATYSEQYF. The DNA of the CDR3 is TGTGCCAGCAGTCAAGCGGGGCTAGCGGGGGCCACGTATTCCGAGCAGTACTTC.

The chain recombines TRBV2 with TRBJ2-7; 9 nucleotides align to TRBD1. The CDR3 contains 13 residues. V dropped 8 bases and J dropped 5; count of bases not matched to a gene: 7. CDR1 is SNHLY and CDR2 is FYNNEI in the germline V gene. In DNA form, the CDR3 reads TGTGCCAGCCGGACAGGGGAGGGCGACGAGCAGTACTTC. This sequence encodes CASRTGEGDEQYF. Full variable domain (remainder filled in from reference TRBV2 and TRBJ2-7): EPEVTQTPSHQVTQMGQEVILRCVPISNHLYFYWYRQILGQKVEFLVSFYNNEISEKSEIFDDQFSVERPDGSNFTLKIRSTKLEDSAMYFCASRTGEGDEQYFGPGTRLTVT.

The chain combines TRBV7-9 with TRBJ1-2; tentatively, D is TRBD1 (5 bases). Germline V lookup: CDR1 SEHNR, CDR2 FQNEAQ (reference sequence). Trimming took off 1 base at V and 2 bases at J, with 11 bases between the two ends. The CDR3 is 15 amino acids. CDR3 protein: CASSLGGTANYGYTF. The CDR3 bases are TGTGCCAGCAGCTTAGGGGGGACGGCGAACTATGGCTACACCTTC.

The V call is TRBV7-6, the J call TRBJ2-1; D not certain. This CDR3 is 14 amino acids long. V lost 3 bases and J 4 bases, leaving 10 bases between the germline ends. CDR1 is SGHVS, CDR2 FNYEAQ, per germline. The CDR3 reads CASSFSLEYNEQFF. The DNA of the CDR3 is TGTGCCAGCAGCTTTTCCTTGGAATACAATGAGCAGTTCTTC.

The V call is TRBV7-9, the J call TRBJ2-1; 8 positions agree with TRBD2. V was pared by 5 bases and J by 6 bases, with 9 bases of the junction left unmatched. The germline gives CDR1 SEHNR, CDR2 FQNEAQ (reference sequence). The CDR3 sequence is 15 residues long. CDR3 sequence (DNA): TGTGCCAGCAGCAAACAGCGGGGGAACACCAATGAGCAGTTCTTC. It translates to CASSKQRGNTNEQFF.

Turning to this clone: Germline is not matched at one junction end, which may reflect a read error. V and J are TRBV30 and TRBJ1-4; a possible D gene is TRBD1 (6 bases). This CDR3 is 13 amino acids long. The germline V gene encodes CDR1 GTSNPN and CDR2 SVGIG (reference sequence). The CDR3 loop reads CAWMEHTGNIRVF. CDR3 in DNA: TGTGCCTGGATGGAACATACAGGGAATATCCGAGTTTTT.